These 23 T cell receptor beta chains were all obtained from the same sample, sequenced in a study of human T cells and chemical hapten exposure. Time point of the sample: pre-sensitization, week 0. Treatment indicated: therapeutic diphenylcyclopropenone sensitization with weekly scalp DPC. One entry per CDR3 protein, called by TCRdb with MiXCR from the RACE reads. The data show about 270,000 distinct CDR3 sequences, around 7% seen once. The sample here was whole blood, taken in connection with sensitization to the hapten diphenylcyclopropenone (DPC). The source of these receptors is a man aged 18-30 years with alopecia areata. Some clones in this sample may be carry-over from other donors' samples.

This clonotype was counted only a few times. The chain has TRBV3-1 and TRBJ2-7, with D hard to call. Germline V gene lookup returns CDR1 LGHDT and CDR2 YNNKEL (reference sequence). The length of the CDR3 is 15 residues. Trimming removed 5 bases at V and 0 bases at J, with 14 bases between. The CDR3 DNA reads as TGTGCCAGCAGCTCCCCGGACGGAAGCTCCTACGAGCAGTACTTC. It translates to CASSSPDGSSYEQYF.

This clonotype was detected a few times. The chain carries TRBV20-1 and TRBJ2-5, with a possible D match to TRBD1 (6 bases). The CDR3 length is 16 residues. V was trimmed by 2 bases and J by 5 bases, leaving 21 bases between them. Germline assignment: CDR1 DFQATT and CDR2 SNEGSKA (reference sequence). CDR3 sequence: CSARPWSQSTGETQYF. CDR3 DNA sequence: TGCAGTGCTAGACCCTGGTCCCAGTCTACAGGGGAGACCCAGTACTTC.

The genes are TRBV29-1 and TRBJ1-1; D uncertain. The CDR3 length is 13 residues. CDR1 is SQVTM and CDR2 is ANQGSEA in the germline V gene. V was cut by 5 bases and J by 4 bases, with 14 bases left in between. The CDR3 region has the DNA TGCAGCGTTAATGGGGATTCGGGCACTGAAGCTTTCTTT. This codes for CSVNGDSGTEAFF.

This clonotype has just a few counts. The CDR3 DNA reads TGTGCCAGCAGTTTGTCCCTTTCGGCTGGAAACACCATATATTTT. Translation gives CASSLSLSAGNTIYF. The V gene is TRBV28, the J gene TRBJ1-3; no definite D call. This CDR3 is built from 15 residues. The V gene's germline CDR1 is MDHEN and CDR2 SYDVKM. Deletions cut 3 bases from V and 2 bases from J, with 11 bases between.

The CDR3 DNA reads as TGTGCCAGCAGCTTAGAGGGACGGCTGAACACTGAAGCTTTCTTT. This gives the protein CASSLEGRLNTEAFF. The V and J genes are TRBV7-9 and TRBJ1-1; tentatively, D is TRBD1 (5 bases). V was clipped by 1 base and J by 0 bases, with 9 bases between them. The CDR3 totals 15 residues. Germline V gene data show CDR1 as SEHNR and CDR2 as FQNEAQ (reference sequence).

The chain has TRBV19 and TRBJ2-5, with D unresolved. The V gene's germline CDR1 is LNHDA and CDR2 SQIVND (reference sequence). V was cut by 3 bases and J by 4 bases, with 18 bases left in between. CDR3 size: 16 residues. This CDR3 reads CASSMERLGGLETQYF. The DNA of the CDR3 is TGTGCCAGTAGTATGGAACGGCTTGGTGGTTTAGAGACCCAGTACTTC. The complete variable domain, with remaining parts taken from reference TRBV19 and TRBJ2-5, reads DGGITQSPKYLFRKEGQNVTLSCEQNLNHDAMYWYRQDPGQGLRLIYYSQIVNDFQKGDIAEGYSVSREKKESFPLTVTSAQKNPTAFYLCASSMERLGGLETQYFGPGTRLLVL.

The chain uses TRBV5-5 and TRBJ2-3; 9 bases line up with TRBD1. Germline values: CDR1 SGHKS, CDR2 YYEKEE (reference sequence). J gave up 6 bases and V 4 bases, and 9 bases lay outside the gene matches. CDR3 length: 15 amino acids. CDR3 nucleotides: TGTGCCAGCAGCCGGGACAGGGATTCAACCGATACGCAGTATTTT. This codes for CASSRDRDSTDTQYF.

This clonotype was recorded at least ten times. The rearrangement uses TRBV9 and TRBJ2-3, with D perhaps TRBD1 (6 bases). This CDR3 comprises 14 residues. Germline V lookup: CDR1 SGDLS, CDR2 YYNGEE. V dropped 10 bases and J dropped 0 bases, with 15 bases sitting between them. In DNA, the CDR3 is TGTGCCTCCTCGAGGACAGTAAGCACAGATACGCAGTATTTT. Its protein is CASSRTVSTDTQYF.

This clonotype was counted between two and nine times. The chain links TRBV7-3 to TRBJ2-3, with D unclear. Germline V gene data show CDR1 as SGHTA and CDR2 as FQGTGA. CDR3 length equals 14 residues. The V gene lost 5 bases and the J gene lost 2 bases, with 11 bases spanning the gap. The CDR3 nucleotides are TGTGCCAGCAGCCCTAATCACTCCACAGATACGCAGTATTTT. Translation gives CASSPNHSTDTQYF. The complete variable domain, with remaining parts taken from reference TRBV7-3 and TRBJ2-3, reads GAGVSQTPSNKVTEKGKYVELRCDPISGHTALYWYRQSLGQGPEFLIYFQGTGAADDSGLPNDRFFAVRPEGSVSTLKIQRTERGDSAVYLCASSPNHSTDTQYFGPGTRLTVL.

In this sample, this clonotype turned up a few times. The V gene is TRBV3-1, the J gene TRBJ2-7, with D uncertain. Germline-derived CDR1 and CDR2 are LGHDT and YNNKEL (reference sequence). The CDR3 is 14 amino acids. V shed 0 bases and J shed 3 bases, with 9 bases lying between them. The CDR3 bases are TGTGCCAGCAGCCAAGAGGACGGATACTACGAGCAGTACTTC. Translated: CASSQEDGYYEQYF.

This clonotype was observed a handful of times. The chain carries TRBV11-2 and TRBJ2-5; the D call may be TRBD1 or TRBD2 (5 bases each). The CDR3 extends over 15 amino acids. Trimming removed 5 bases from V and 0 bases from J, with 13 bases in between. Germline V lookup: CDR1 SGHAT, CDR2 FQNNGV. In DNA, the CDR3 is TGTGCCAGCAGCGGGGACGGCCGGAACCAAGAGACCCAGTACTTC. The encoded protein is CASSGDGRNQETQYF.

This clonotype occurred many times. The chain combines TRBV5-5 with TRBJ1-5, with 7 bases identical to TRBD1. The germline V gene encodes CDR1 SGHKS and CDR2 YYEKEE (reference sequence). The CDR3 runs to 15 residues. Trimming cost V 4 bases and J 3 bases; bases outside gene matches: 7. The CDR3 coding sequence is TGTGCCAGCAGCCTTTGGACAGGTCTCAATCAGCCCCAGCATTTT. This translates into CASSLWTGLNQPQHF. The whole variable domain, filled in from reference TRBV5-5 and TRBJ1-5, reads DAGVTQSPTHLIKTRGQQVTLRCSPISGHKSVSWYQQVLGQGPQFIFQYYEKEERGRGNFPDRFSARQFPNYSSELNVNALLLGDSALYLCASSLWTGLNQPQHFGDGTRLSIL.

The chain combines TRBV4-1 with TRBJ2-7, with D perhaps assigned TRBD1 or TRBD2 (5 bases each). Trimming cost V 0 bases and J 3 bases, with 15 bases left between them. There are 16 residues in the CDR3. Germline V CDR1 and CDR2: MGHRA, YSYEKL. The CDR3 DNA is TGCGCCAGCAGCCAAGATAGGATGGGGGTTTTCTACGAGCAGTACTTC. Amino acids: CASSQDRMGVFYEQYF.

This rearrangement joins TRBV5-1 to TRBJ1-6, with D tentatively TRBD1 (5 bases). This CDR3 is 15 amino acids long. Trimming stripped 0 bases from V and 9 bases from J, with 13 bases between. Germline V gives CDR1 SGHRS, CDR2 YFSETQ. In DNA form, the CDR3 reads TGCGCCAGCAGCTTGGCCGGCAGGGAAAGTTCACCCCTCCACTTT. This translates into CASSLAGRESSPLHF. Complete variable domain (other parts from reference TRBV5-1 and TRBJ1-6): KAGVTQTPRYLIKTRGQQVTLSCSPISGHRSVSWYQQTPGQGLQFLFEYFSETQRNKGNFPGRFSGRQFSNSRSEMNVSTLELGDSALYLCASSLAGRESSPLHFGNGTRLTVT.

The chain links TRBV5-1 to TRBJ1-1; D unresolved. This CDR3 region has 13 residues. V was clipped by 4 bases and J by 0 bases, with 7 bases between them. In germline, CDR1 is SGHRS, CDR2 YFSETQ. Written as DNA, the CDR3 is TGCGCCAGCAGCAAACGGATGAACACTGAAGCTTTCTTT. This gives the protein CASSKRMNTEAFF. The full variable domain, completed using reference TRBV5-1 and TRBJ1-1, is KAGVTQTPRYLIKTRGQQVTLSCSPISGHRSVSWYQQTPGQGLQFLFEYFSETQRNKGNFPGRFSGRQFSNSRSEMNVSTLELGDSALYLCASSKRMNTEAFFGQGTRLTVV.

The gene calls are TRBV6-5 and TRBJ2-2; D possibly corresponds to TRBD2 (6 bases). Per germline, CDR1 MNHEY and CDR2 SVGAGI. Between the trimmed V and J ends, which lost 5 bases and 0 bases, there was a span of 10 bases. This CDR3 region has 15 residues. In nucleotides, the CDR3 is TGTGCCAGCAGTCGCGGGGCAACGAACACCGGGGAGCTGTTTTTT. Protein sequence: CASSRGATNTGELFF.

This clonotype was seen many times. V is TRBV6-5 and J is TRBJ2-4; possible D gene TRBD2, 7 bases. CDR3 size: 18 residues. V lost 0 bases and J lost 0, with 15 bases in between. Germline V gene sequence: CDR1 MNHEY, CDR2 SVGAGI. The CDR3, as DNA: TGTGCCAGCAGTTACTCGACGTACGGGGGGCTAGCCAAAAACATTCAGTACTTC. Encoded protein: CASSYSTYGGLAKNIQYF.

This sequence joins TRBV12-3 or TRBV12-4 and TRBJ2-5, with no clear D. There are 11 residues in the CDR3. V gave up 3 bases and J gave up 6 bases, with 5 bases separating them. The CDR3 nucleotides are TGTGCCAGCAGTTTCTCGAAGACCCAGTACTTC. Amino acids: CASSFSKTQYF.

A few counts support this clonotype. This sequence joins TRBV6-1 and TRBJ2-2; D might be TRBD2 (5 bases). This CDR3 has 14 amino acids. V was cut by 2 bases and J by 6 bases, with 10 bases left in between. From germline, CDR1 is MNHNS and CDR2 SASEGT. CDR3 sequence (DNA): TGTGCCAGCAGTGAATCCGGGATGTCCGGGGAGCTGTTTTTT. Translation gives CASSESGMSGELFF.

The sample holds a few counts of this clonotype. The chain links TRBV4-3 to TRBJ2-5, with 12 positions matching TRBD1. Germline trimming cut 2 bases from V and 4 bases from J; bases unmatched to any gene: 11. Germline loops: CDR1 LGHNA, CDR2 YSLEER. This CDR3 has 18 residues. CDR3 bases: TGCGCCAGCAGCCAAAGGAGAGTAGGGGACAGGGGGCGAGAGACCCAGTACTTC. Translating it yields CASSQRRVGDRGRETQYF.

This clonotype was recorded at least ten times. The chain recombines TRBV28 with TRBJ1-2; D gene ambiguous. Germline V gives CDR1 MDHEN, CDR2 SYDVKM. V lost 1 base to trimming and J lost 4 bases, with 10 bases between them. The CDR3 length is 14 residues. CDR3 DNA sequence: TGTGCCAGCAGTTTATCAGGACGGATCTATGGCTACACCTTC. It is translated as CASSLSGRIYGYTF.

This clonotype was seen a handful of times. This chain links TRBV9 with TRBJ2-7; D gene uncertain. This CDR3 is built from 16 residues. V was shortened by 1 base and J by 0 bases, with 14 bases between the two germline ends. Looked up from germline, CDR1 is SGDLS and CDR2 is YYNGEE. CDR3 nucleotides: TGTGCCAGCAGCGTAAGAAATATGAAGGTCTCCTACGAGCAGTACTTC. This gives the protein CASSVRNMKVSYEQYF.

This clonotype was picked up a small number of times. The J gene is TRBJ2-5, the V gene TRBV7-2; the match to TRBD2 covers 10 bases. J gave up 5 bases and V 3 bases, and 6 bases lay outside the gene matches. Looked up from germline, CDR1 is SGHTA and CDR2 is FQGNSA. The CDR3 totals 15 residues. The CDR3 region has the DNA TGTGCCAGCAGCTTTACTAGCGGGGCAGTGGAGACCCAGTACTTC. This codes for CASSFTSGAVETQYF.